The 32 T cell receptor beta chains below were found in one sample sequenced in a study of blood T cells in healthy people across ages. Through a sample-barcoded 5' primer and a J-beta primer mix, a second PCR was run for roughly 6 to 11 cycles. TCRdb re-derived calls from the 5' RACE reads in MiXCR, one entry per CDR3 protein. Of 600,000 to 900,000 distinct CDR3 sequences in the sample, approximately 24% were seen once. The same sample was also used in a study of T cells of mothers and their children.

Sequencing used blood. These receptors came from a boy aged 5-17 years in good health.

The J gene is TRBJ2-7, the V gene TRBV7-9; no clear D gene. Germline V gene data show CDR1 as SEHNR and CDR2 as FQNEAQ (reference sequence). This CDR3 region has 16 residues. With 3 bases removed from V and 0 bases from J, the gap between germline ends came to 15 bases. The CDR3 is CASSFDQTGPSYEQYF. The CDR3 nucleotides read TGTGCCAGCAGCTTTGACCAAACCGGGCCCTCCTACGAGCAGTACTTC.

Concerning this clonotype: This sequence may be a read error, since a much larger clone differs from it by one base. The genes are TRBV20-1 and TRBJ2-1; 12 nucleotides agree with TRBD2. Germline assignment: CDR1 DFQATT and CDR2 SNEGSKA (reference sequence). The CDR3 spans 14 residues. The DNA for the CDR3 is TGCAGTGTCAGGACTAGCGGGGCCTACAATGAGCAGCTCTTC. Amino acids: CSVRTSGAYNEQLF.

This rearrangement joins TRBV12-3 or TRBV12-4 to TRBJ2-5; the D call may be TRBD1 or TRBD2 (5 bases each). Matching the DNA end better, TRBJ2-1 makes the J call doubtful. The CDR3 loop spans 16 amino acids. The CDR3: CASIWTGAIGPNEQFF. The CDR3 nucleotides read TGTGCCAGCATCTGGACCGGGGCAATCGGTCCCAATGAGCAGTTCTTC.

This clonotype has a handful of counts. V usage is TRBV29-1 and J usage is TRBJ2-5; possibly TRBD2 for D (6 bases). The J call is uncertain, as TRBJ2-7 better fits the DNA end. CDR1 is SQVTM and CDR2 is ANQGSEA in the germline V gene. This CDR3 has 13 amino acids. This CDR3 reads CSVIAENDYEQYF. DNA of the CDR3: TGCAGCGTTATAGCGGAGAACGACTACGAGCAGTACTTC.

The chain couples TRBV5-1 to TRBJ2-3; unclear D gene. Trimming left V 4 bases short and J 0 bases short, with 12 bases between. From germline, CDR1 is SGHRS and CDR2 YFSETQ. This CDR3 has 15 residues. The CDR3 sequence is CASSRRADSTDTQYF. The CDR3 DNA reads TGCGCCAGCAGCCGAAGGGCAGATAGCACAGATACGCAGTATTTT. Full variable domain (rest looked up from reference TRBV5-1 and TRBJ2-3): KAGVTQTPRYLIKTRGQQVTLSCSPISGHRSVSWYQQTPGQGLQFLFEYFSETQRNKGNFPGRFSGRQFSNSRSEMNVSTLELGDSALYLCASSRRADSTDTQYFGPGTRLTVL.

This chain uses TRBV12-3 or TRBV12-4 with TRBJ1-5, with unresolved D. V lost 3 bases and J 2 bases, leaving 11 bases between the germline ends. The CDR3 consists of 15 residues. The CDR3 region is CASSFGPRGNQPQHF. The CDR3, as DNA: TGTGCCAGCAGTTTTGGACCTAGGGGCAATCAGCCCCAGCATTTT.

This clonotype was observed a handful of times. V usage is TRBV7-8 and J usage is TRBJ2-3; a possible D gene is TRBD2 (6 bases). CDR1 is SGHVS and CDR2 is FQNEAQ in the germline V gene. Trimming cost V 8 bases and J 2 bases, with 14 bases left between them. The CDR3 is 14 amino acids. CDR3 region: CASGGRSNTDTQYF. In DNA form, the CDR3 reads TGTGCCAGCGGGGGGAGGTCCAACACAGATACGCAGTATTTT.

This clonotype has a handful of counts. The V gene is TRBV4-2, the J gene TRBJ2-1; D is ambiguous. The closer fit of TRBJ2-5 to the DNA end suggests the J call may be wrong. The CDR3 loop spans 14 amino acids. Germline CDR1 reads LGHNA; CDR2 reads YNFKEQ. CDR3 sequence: CASSPTDGQETQYF. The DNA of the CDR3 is TGTGCCAGCAGCCCGACGGATGGCCAAGAGACCCAGTACTTC.

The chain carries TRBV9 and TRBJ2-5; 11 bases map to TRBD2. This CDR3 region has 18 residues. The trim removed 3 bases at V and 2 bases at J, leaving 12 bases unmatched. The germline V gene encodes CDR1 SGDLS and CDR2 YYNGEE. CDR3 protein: CASSGPGASGGQQETQYF. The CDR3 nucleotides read TGTGCCAGCAGCGGTCCAGGGGCTAGCGGGGGGCAACAAGAGACCCAGTACTTC.

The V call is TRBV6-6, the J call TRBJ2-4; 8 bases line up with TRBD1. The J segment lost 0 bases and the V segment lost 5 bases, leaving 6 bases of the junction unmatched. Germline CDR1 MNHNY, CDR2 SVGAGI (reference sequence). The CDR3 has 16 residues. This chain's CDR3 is CASSGQDRGAKNIQYF. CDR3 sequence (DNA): TGTGCCAGCAGTGGCCAAGACAGGGGAGCCAAAAACATTCAGTACTTC.

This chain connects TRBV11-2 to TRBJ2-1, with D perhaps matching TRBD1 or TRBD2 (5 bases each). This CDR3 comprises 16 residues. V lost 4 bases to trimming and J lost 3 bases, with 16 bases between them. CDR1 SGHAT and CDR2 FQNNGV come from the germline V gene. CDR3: CASSSPGRTIYNEQFF. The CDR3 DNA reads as TGTGCCAGCAGCTCCCCGGGACGGACCATCTACAATGAGCAGTTCTTC.

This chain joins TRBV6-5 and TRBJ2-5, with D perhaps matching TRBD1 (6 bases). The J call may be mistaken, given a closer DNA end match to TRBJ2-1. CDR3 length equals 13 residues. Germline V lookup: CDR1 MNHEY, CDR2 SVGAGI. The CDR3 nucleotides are TGTGCCAGCACCCCAGGGGAGATCCATGAGCAGTTCTTC. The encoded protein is CASTPGEIHEQFF.

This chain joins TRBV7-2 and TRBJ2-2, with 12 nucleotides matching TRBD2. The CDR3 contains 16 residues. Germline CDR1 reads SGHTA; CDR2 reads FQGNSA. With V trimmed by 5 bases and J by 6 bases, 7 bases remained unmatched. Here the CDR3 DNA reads TGTGCCAGCAGCCCCCGGACTAGCGGGGCATCCGGGGAGCTGTTTTTT. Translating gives CASSPRTSGASGELFF.

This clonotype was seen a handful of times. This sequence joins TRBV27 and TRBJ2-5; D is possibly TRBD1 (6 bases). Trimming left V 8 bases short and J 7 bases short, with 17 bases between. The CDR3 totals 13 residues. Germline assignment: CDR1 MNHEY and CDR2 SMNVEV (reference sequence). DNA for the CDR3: TGTGCCAGCGCCATAACAGGGAGCGGGACCCAGTACTTC. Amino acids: CASAITGSGTQYF.

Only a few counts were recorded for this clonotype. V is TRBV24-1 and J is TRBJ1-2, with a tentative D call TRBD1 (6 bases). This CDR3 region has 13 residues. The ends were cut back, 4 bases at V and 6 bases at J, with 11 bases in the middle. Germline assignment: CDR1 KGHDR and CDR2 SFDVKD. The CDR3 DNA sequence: TGTGCCACCAGTGACTCAGCAGGGGATGGCTACACCTTC. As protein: CATSDSAGDGYTF.

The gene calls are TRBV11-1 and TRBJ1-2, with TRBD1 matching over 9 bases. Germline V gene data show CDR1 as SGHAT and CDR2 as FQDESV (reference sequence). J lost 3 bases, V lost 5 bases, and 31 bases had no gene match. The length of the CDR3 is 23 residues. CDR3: CASSSSKPGQGNNRLNFDYGYTF. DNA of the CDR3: TGTGCCAGCAGCAGTTCAAAGCCGGGACAGGGAAATAATCGCCTAAATTTCGACTATGGCTACACCTTC.

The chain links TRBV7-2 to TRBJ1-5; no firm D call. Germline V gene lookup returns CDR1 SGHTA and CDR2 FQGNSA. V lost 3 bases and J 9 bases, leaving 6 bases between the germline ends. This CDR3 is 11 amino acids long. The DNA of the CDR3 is TGTGCCAGCAGCTTGATTGGGCCCCAGCATTTT. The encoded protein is CASSLIGPQHF.

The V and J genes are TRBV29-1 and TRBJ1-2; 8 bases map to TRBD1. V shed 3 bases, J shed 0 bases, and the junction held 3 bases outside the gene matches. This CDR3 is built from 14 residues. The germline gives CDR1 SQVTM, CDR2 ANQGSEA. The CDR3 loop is CSVETGVANYGYTF. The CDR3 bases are TGCAGCGTTGAGACAGGGGTAGCTAACTATGGCTACACCTTC.

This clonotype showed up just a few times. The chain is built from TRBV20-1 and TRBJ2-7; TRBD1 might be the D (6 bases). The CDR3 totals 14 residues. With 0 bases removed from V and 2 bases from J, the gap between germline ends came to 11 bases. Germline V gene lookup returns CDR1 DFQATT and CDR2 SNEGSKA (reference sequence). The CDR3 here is CSARDGGTAYEQYF. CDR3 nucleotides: TGCAGTGCTAGAGATGGGGGCACGGCCTACGAGCAGTACTTC.

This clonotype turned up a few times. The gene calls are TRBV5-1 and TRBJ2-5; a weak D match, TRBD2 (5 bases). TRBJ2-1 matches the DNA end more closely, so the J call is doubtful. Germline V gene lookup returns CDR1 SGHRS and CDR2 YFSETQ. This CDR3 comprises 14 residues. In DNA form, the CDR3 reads TGCGCCAGCAGTATCGGGGTCTGGGTTAATGAGCAGTTCTTC. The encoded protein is CASSIGVWVNEQFF.

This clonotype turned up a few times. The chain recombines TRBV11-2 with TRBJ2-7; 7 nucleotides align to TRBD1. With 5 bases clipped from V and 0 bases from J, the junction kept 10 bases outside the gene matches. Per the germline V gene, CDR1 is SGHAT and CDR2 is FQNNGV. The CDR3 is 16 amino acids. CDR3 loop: CASSPQNGTVSYEQYF. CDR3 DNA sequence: TGTGCCAGCAGCCCTCAGAACGGGACAGTCTCCTACGAGCAGTACTTC.

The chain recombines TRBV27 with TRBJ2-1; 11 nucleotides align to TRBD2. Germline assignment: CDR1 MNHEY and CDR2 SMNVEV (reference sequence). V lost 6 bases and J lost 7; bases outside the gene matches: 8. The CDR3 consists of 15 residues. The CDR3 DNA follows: TGTGCCAGCAGCCAGAGACTAGCGGGATCTAATGAGCAGTTCTTC. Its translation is CASSQRLAGSNEQFF.

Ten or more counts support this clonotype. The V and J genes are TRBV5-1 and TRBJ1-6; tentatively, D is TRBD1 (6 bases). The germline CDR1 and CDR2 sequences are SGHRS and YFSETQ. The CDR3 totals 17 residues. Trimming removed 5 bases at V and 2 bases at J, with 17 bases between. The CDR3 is CASRDTGRTAYNSPLHF. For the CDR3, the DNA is TGCGCCAGCAGGGACACAGGGAGGACTGCCTATAATTCACCCCTCCACTTT.

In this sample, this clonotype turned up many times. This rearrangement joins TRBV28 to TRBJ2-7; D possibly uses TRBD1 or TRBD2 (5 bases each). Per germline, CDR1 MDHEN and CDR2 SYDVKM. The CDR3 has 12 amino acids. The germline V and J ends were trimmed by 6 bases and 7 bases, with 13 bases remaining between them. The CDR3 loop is CASSLQGGEQYF. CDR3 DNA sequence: TGTGCCAGCAGCCTGCAGGGCGGGGAGCAGTACTTC.

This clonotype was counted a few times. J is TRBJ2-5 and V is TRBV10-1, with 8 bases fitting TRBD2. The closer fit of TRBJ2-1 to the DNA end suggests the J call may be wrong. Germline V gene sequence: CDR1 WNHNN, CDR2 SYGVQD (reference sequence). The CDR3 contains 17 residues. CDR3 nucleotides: TGCGCCAGCAGTGGAGCCGGCCCGGGACTAGAGTCAAATGAGCAGTTCTTC. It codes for CASSGAGPGLESNEQFF.

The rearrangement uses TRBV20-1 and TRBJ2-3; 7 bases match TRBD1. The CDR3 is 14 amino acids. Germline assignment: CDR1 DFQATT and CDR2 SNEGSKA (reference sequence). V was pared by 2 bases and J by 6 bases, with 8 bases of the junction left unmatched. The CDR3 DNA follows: TGCAGTGCTAGACGGACAGGACTTGGGGATACGCAGTATTTT. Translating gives CSARRTGLGDTQYF.

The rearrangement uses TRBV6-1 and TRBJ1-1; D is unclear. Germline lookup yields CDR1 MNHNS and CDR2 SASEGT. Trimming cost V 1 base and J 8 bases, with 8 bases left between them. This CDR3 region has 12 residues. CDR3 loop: CASSEGREEAFF. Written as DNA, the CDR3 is TGTGCCAGCAGTGAAGGGAGGGAGGAAGCTTTCTTT.

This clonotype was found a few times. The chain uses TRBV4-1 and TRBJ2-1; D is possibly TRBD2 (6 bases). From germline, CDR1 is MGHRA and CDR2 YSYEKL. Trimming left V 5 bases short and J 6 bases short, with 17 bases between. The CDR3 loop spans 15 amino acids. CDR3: CASSARETNPNEQFF. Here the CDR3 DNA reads TGCGCCAGCAGCGCCCGGGAGACAAACCCCAATGAGCAGTTCTTC.

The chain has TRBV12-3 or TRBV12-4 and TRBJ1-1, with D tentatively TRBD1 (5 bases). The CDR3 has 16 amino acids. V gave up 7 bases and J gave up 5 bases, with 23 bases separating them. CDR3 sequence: CASTHYSTTKGTEAFF. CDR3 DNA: TGTGCCAGCACCCATTACTCAACAACCAAGGGGACTGAAGCTTTCTTT.

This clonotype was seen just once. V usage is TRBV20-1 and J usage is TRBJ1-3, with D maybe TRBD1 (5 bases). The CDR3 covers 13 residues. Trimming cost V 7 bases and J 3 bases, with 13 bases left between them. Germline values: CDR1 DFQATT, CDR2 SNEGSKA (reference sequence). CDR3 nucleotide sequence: TGCAGTGTTTCCAGGGATTTTGGAAACACCATATATTTT. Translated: CSVSRDFGNTIYF.

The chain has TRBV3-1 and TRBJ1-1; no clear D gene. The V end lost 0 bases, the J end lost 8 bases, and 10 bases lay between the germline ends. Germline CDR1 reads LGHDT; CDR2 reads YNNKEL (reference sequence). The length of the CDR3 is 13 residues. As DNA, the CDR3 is TGTGCCAGCAGCCAAGAAGGGTTCACGGAAGCTTTCTTT. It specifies CASSQEGFTEAFF.

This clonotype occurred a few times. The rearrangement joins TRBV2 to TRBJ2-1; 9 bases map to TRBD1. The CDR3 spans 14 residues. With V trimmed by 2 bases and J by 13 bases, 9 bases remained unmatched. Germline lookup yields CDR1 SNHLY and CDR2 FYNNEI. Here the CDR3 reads CASSERTGAGPQFF. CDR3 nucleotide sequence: TGTGCCAGCAGTGAACGGACAGGGGCCGGACCTCAGTTCTTC.